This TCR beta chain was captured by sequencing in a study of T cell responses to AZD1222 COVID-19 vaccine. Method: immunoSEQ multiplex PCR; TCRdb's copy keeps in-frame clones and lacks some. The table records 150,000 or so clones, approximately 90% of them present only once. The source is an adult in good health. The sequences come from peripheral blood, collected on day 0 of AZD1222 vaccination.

CDR3 nucleotide sequence: TGTGCCAGCTCACCAGGACAGGGGGCAGACACCATATATTTT. As protein: CASSPGQGADTIYF. The V and J genes are TRBV18 and TRBJ1-3; 11 nucleotides match TRBD1. Germline V gives CDR1 KGHSH, CDR2 LQKENI. This CDR3 spans 14 amino acids. V gave up 2 bases and J gave up 8 bases; unmatched junction bases: 2.